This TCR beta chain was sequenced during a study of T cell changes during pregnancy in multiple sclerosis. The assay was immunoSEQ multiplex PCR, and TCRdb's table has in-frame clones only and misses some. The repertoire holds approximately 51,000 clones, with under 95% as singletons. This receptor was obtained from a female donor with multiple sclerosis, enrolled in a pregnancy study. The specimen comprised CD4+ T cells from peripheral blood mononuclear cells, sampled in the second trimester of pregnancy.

In DNA, the CDR3 is TGTGCCAGCAGCTTGGGTCTGACTAGCGGAATGTACGAGCAGTACTTC. Its translation: CASSLGLTSGMYEQYF. The V gene is TRBV5-4, the J gene TRBJ2-5, with 9 bases fitting TRBD2. The DNA end lines up better with TRBJ2-7; the J call may be wrong. The CDR3 extends over 16 amino acids. CDR1 is SGHNT, CDR2 YYREEE, per germline (reference sequence).